This T cell receptor beta chain was sequenced in a study of T cell responses to AZD1222 COVID-19 vaccine. Study-level points and caveats: Repertoires were collected only later (after the peak T cell response had occurred).

Using immunoSEQ multiplex PCR, the repertoire was profiled, and TCRdb retains in-frame clones only, with some absent. The table lists 95,000 to 130,000 clones, over 75% of them singletons, with roughly 4% in the top ten. On this clone itself: As yet, its antigen is unknown.

V dropped 5 bases and J dropped 8; count of bases not matched to a gene: 10. The CDR3 has 15 residues. Germline lookup yields CDR1 MDHEN and CDR2 SYDVKM. This TCR came from an adult in good health. The gene calls are TRBV28 and TRBJ1-5; 9 bases agree with TRBD1. The sequences come from peripheral blood, collected on day 0 of MenACWY control vaccination. The CDR3 nucleotides read TGTGCCAGCAGTCCGCGGGGACAGGGTGGTAAGCCCCAGCATTTT. This encodes CASSPRGQGGKPQHF.